These 9 T cell receptor beta chains share one sample of origin, sequenced in a study of patients and donors after allogeneic stem cell transplantation. TCRdb passed the RT-PCR reads through MiXCR, listing each CDR3 protein once. Among roughly 880,000 distinct CDR3 sequences listed, over 15% were seen once. The source material was blood, either unsorted or a sorted T cell fraction (not recorded which). The receptors come from a human donor who was either an allogeneic HSCT recipient or a stem cell or donor lymphocyte infusion donor (not recorded which). It is not recorded whose cells these are; they may come from a transplant donor.

The chain couples TRBV7-6 to TRBJ2-7; the D call may be TRBD1 or TRBD2 (5 bases each). V was pared by 0 bases and J by 3 bases, with 18 bases between. This CDR3 is built from 17 residues. Germline CDR1 reads SGHVS; CDR2 reads FNYEAQ. The CDR3 sequence: CASSLATSHGTHYEQYF. The CDR3 region has the DNA TGTGCCAGCAGCTTAGCGACTTCACACGGGACCCACTACGAGCAGTACTTC. The whole variable domain, remainder taken from reference TRBV7-6 and TRBJ2-7, is GAGVSQSPRYKVTKRGQDVALRCDPISGHVSLYWYRQALGQGPEFLTYFNYEAQQDKSGLPNDRFSAERPEGSISTLTIQRTEQRDSAMYRCASSLATSHGTHYEQYFGPGTRLTVT.

This chain connects TRBV4-3 to TRBJ2-1; D ambiguous. The CDR3 contains 13 residues. The ends were cut back, 0 bases at V and 8 bases at J, with 8 bases in the middle. CDR1 is LGHNA and CDR2 is YSLEER in the germline V gene. The CDR3 coding sequence is TGCGCCAGCAGCCAAGAACGTTTACATGAGCAGTTCTTC. Translated, it gives CASSQERLHEQFF.

This chain connects TRBV12-3 or TRBV12-4 to TRBJ1-5; 7 nucleotides match TRBD1. Trimming took 0 bases from V and 6 from J; bases not matched to a gene: 11. The CDR3 has 17 residues. CDR3 region: CASSLAEGGFWRQPQHF. The DNA for the CDR3 is TGTGCCAGCAGTTTAGCGGAAGGGGGCTTTTGGCGTCAGCCCCAGCATTTT.

The rearrangement joins TRBV4-1 to TRBJ2-1; the D gene is possibly TRBD2 (5 bases). The CDR3 extends over 15 amino acids. Germline CDR1 is MGHRA and CDR2 is YSYEKL. Trimming left V 4 bases short and J 6 bases short, with 16 bases between. CDR3 in DNA: TGCGCCAGCAGCCCCCTTACTAGGGTTTTCAATGAGCAGTTCTTC. Protein sequence: CASSPLTRVFNEQFF.

This clonotype was counted only a few times. The gene calls are TRBV11-2 and TRBJ1-1; D ambiguous. The CDR3 runs 12 residues. V lost 3 bases and J 8 bases, leaving 10 bases between the germline ends. Germline CDR1 is SGHAT and CDR2 is FQNNGV. CDR3 DNA sequence: TGTGCCAGCAGCTTCTGGGCGGGCGAAGCTTTCTTT. This translates into CASSFWAGEAFF.

This clonotype was found a few times. The V gene is TRBV7-9, the J gene TRBJ2-1; a possible D gene is TRBD2 (5 bases). Germline loops: CDR1 SEHNR, CDR2 FQNEAQ (reference sequence). The CDR3 is 15 amino acids. With 1 base removed from V and 1 base from J, the gap between germline ends came to 8 bases. DNA of the CDR3: TGTGCCAGCAGCTTAGGTGAGGGTTCCTACAATGAGCAGTTCTTC. Residues: CASSLGEGSYNEQFF.

J is TRBJ2-3 and V is TRBV6-1, with 9 bases identical to TRBD2. The CDR3 extends over 15 amino acids. V shed 6 bases and J 3 bases; nucleotides not matched to a gene: 7. Germline CDR1 MNHNS, CDR2 SASEGT. CDR3 in amino acids: CASRVAGGLTDTQYF. The CDR3 DNA reads TGTGCCAGCAGGGTGGCGGGGGGGCTGACAGATACGCAGTATTTT.

A few counts support this clonotype. The chain recombines TRBV5-1 with TRBJ2-7; 7 nucleotides align to TRBD1. The germline CDR1 and CDR2 sequences are SGHRS and YFSETQ. V shed 5 bases, J shed 2 bases, and the junction held 10 bases outside the gene matches. The CDR3 contains 15 residues. CDR3 residues: CASSLTGALTYEQYF. In DNA form, the CDR3 reads TGCGCCAGCAGTCTCACAGGGGCACTTACCTACGAGCAGTACTTC.

This clonotype was seen a few times. The chain recombines TRBV25-1 with TRBJ2-7; 9 bases agree with TRBD1. The CDR3 extends over 14 amino acids. V gave up 6 bases and J gave up 2 bases; unmatched junction bases: 5. Germline V CDR1 and CDR2: MGHDK, SYGVNS. The CDR3 here is CASRAGTGTYEQYF. CDR3 in DNA: TGTGCCAGCAGGGCCGGGACAGGGACCTACGAGCAGTACTTC.